A selection of T cell receptor beta chains follows, all from one sample in a study of blood T cell repertoires in COVID-19. Only in-frame clones appear in the TCRdb table, and some are missing; sequencing was by immunoSEQ multiplex PCR. Here the sample spans about 120,000 clones, 85% being singletons. Source material: peripheral blood. The receptor set was obtained from a man older than 75 with acute or convalescent COVID-19. CDR3s leave out the opening cysteine and the closing phenylalanine or tryptophan. Fields, in order: CDR3 protein, V gene, D gene, J gene. A D gene is named only where the DNA matches it firmly.

cdr3_aa: ASSIGTGTGVGYT; v_call: TRBV19; d_call: TRBD1; j_call: TRBJ1-2
cdr3_aa: ASSQRQGQSSGNTIY; v_call: TRBV4-1; d_call: TRBD1; j_call: TRBJ1-3
cdr3_aa: SVEPPVNLETQY; v_call: TRBV29-1; d_call: .; j_call: TRBJ2-5
cdr3_aa: ASSLKQGYT; v_call: TRBV28; d_call: .; j_call: TRBJ1-2
cdr3_aa: ATSGRLAGGSSYEQY; v_call: TRBV24-1; d_call: TRBD2; j_call: TRBJ2-7
cdr3_aa: SARQQETQY; v_call: TRBV20-1; d_call: .; j_call: TRBJ2-5
cdr3_aa: ASSPARQGSNGELF; v_call: TRBV11-2; d_call: TRBD1; j_call: TRBJ2-2
cdr3_aa: AISAGQVSSSGEAF; v_call: TRBV10-3; d_call: TRBD1; j_call: TRBJ1-1
cdr3_aa: ASRLGGAGNTIY; v_call: TRBV19; d_call: .; j_call: TRBJ1-3
cdr3_aa: ATIQGGNQPQH; v_call: TRBV28; d_call: TRBD1; j_call: TRBJ1-5
cdr3_aa: ASSDLDRLQPQH; v_call: TRBV10-2; d_call: .; j_call: TRBJ1-5
cdr3_aa: ASSQLLEGELF; v_call: TRBV18; d_call: .; j_call: TRBJ2-2
cdr3_aa: ASSQGTEAF; v_call: TRBV6-5; d_call: .; j_call: TRBJ1-1
cdr3_aa: ASSYLRDGQY; v_call: TRBV28; d_call: .; j_call: TRBJ2-7
cdr3_aa: ASSPPGLNNQPQH; v_call: TRBV5-1; d_call: .; j_call: TRBJ1-5
cdr3_aa: ASSDDRGPIVYEQY; v_call: TRBV6-4; d_call: TRBD1; j_call: TRBJ2-7
cdr3_aa: SATGDGYT; v_call: TRBV20-1; d_call: TRBD1; j_call: TRBJ1-2
cdr3_aa: ASSHRDTTEAF; v_call: TRBV3-1/TRBV3-2; d_call: .; j_call: TRBJ1-1
cdr3_aa: ASSSFGQGHYEQY; v_call: TRBV7-2; d_call: TRBD1; j_call: TRBJ2-7
cdr3_aa: ASSSGDNQPQH; v_call: TRBV5-1; d_call: .; j_call: TRBJ1-5